These 22 T cell receptor beta chains were all obtained from the same sample, sequenced in a study of T cells after yellow fever vaccination. TCRdb redid the calling of the 5' RACE reads with MiXCR, one entry per CDR3 protein. The sample carries more than 45,000 distinct CDR3 sequences, approximately 6% recorded once. The sequences come from PBMCs, either bulk or a sorted T-cell subset (CD4+, CD8+, memory, or dextramer-sorted; not recorded which), collected on the day of the yellow fever booster vaccination. These receptors all come from a man between 18 and 29 years old who received the YFV17D yellow fever vaccine.

This clonotype occurred many times. The rearrangement uses TRBV29-1 and TRBJ2-5; D is uncertain. V lost 4 bases, J lost 5 bases, and 11 bases lay in between. Germline V gene lookup returns CDR1 SQVTM and CDR2 ANQGSEA. The CDR3 is 12 amino acids. The CDR3 region is CSVVQAGETQYF. CDR3 sequence (DNA): TGCAGCGTTGTTCAGGCTGGCGAGACCCAGTACTTC.

This clonotype showed up many times. The chain carries TRBV12-3 or TRBV12-4 and TRBJ2-7; D is ambiguous. Trimming pared 5 bases from V and 4 bases from J, leaving 18 bases between. The CDR3 contains 15 residues. This chain's CDR3 is CASSGPVGYLYEQYV. The CDR3 bases are TGTGCCAGCAGTGGGCCAGTTGGTTACCTTTACGAGCAGTACGTC.

This clonotype was seen more than once but under ten times. This sequence joins TRBV27 and TRBJ2-5; D call uncertain. The CDR3 has 13 amino acids. The V and J ends lost 2 bases and 2 bases respectively, with 6 bases between them. The germline CDR1 and CDR2 sequences are MNHEY and SMNVEV (reference sequence). The CDR3 loop reads CASSLREQETQYF. The CDR3 nucleotides are TGTGCCAGCAGTTTAAGGGAACAAGAGACCCAGTACTTC.

This clonotype appeared many times. The V gene is TRBV5-1, the J gene TRBJ2-2; D not certain. V was clipped by 5 bases and J by 7 bases, with 6 bases between them. Germline CDR1 is SGHRS and CDR2 is YFSETQ. The CDR3 contains 11 residues. For the CDR3, the DNA is TGCGCCAGCAGGGAGAGCGGGGAGCTGTTTTTT. This gives the protein CASRESGELFF.

This clonotype was seen a few times. The chain recombines TRBV9 with TRBJ1-5; 7 bases line up with TRBD1. The CDR3 covers 15 residues. Germline trimming cut 0 bases from V and 4 bases from J; bases unmatched to any gene: 4. Looked up from germline, CDR1 is SGDLS and CDR2 is YYNGEE. The CDR3 DNA is TGTGCCAGCAGCGTAGCCGGACAGGCTAATCAGCCCCAGCATTTT. It codes for CASSVAGQANQPQHF.

The J gene is TRBJ1-4, the V gene TRBV5-1; TRBD1 might be the D (6 bases). The CDR3 has 16 residues. The V and J ends lost 0 bases and 5 bases respectively, with 14 bases between them. The germline gives CDR1 SGHRS, CDR2 YFSETQ. The CDR3 DNA reads TGCGCCAGCAGCTTGGAAGGGGGAGGTTTGAATGAAAAACTGTTTTTT. Its protein product is CASSLEGGGLNEKLFF.

By sample share, this clonotype is medium-sized (0.01 to 0.1%). The V call is TRBV18, the J call TRBJ1-5, with no clear D. Germline CDR1 and CDR2: KGHSH and LQKENI. V lost 3 bases and J lost 0, with 12 bases in between. The CDR3 runs to 16 residues. In nucleotides, the CDR3 is TGTGCCAGCTCACCCTCCGGACGGTATAGCAATCAGCCCCAGCATTTT. Encoded protein: CASSPSGRYSNQPQHF.

The chain combines TRBV7-3 with TRBJ1-4; a weak D match, TRBD1 (5 bases). V dropped 7 bases and J dropped 7 bases, with 10 bases sitting between them. Looked up from germline, CDR1 is SGHTA and CDR2 is FQGTGA. CDR3 size: 12 residues. Here the CDR3 DNA reads TGTGCCAGCATTCGGGACTTTGAAAAACTGTTTTTT. Amino acid sequence: CASIRDFEKLFF. Combining the CDR3 with reference TRBV7-3 and TRBJ1-4 gives the whole variable domain GAGVSQTPSNKVTEKGKYVELRCDPISGHTALYWYRQSLGQGPEFLIYFQGTGAADDSGLPNDRFFAVRPEGSVSTLKIQRTERGDSAVYLCASIRDFEKLFFGSGTQLSVL.

This clonotype was counted a few times. The rearrangement joins TRBV7-3 to TRBJ2-7; D possibly corresponds to TRBD2 (6 bases). This CDR3 is 13 amino acids long. Trimming took 4 bases from V and 7 from J, leaving 14 bases between them. Germline V gene data show CDR1 as SGHTA and CDR2 as FQGTGA. The CDR3, as DNA: TGTGCCAGCAGCTCCGCGCCGGGAGCGGAGCAGTACGTC. As protein: CASSSAPGAEQYV.

This chain links TRBV20-1 with TRBJ2-7, with D perhaps TRBD1 (5 bases). This CDR3 region has 12 residues. Trimming cost V 5 bases and J 1 base, with 9 bases left between them. Germline lookup yields CDR1 DFQATT and CDR2 SNEGSKA (reference sequence). CDR3 sequence reads: CSARQLSYEQYF. For the CDR3, the DNA is TGCAGTGCTCGACAGCTTTCCTACGAGCAGTACTTC.

Ten or more counts support this clonotype. In nucleotides, the CDR3 is TGTGCCAGCAGCGCCATAGCGGGGGGCACCTACAATGAGCAGTTCTTC. Translation gives CASSAIAGGTYNEQFF. The chain links TRBV7-7 to TRBJ2-1, with TRBD2 matching 10 bases. V lost 5 bases, J lost 2 bases, and 6 bases stayed unmatched. The CDR3 is 16 residues long. Germline CDR1 SSHAT, CDR2 FNYEAQ (reference sequence).

At least ten counts were recorded for this clonotype. The chain links TRBV5-1 to TRBJ2-7, with D possibly TRBD2 on 7 matching bases. Germline V gene lookup returns CDR1 SGHRS and CDR2 YFSETQ. V was clipped by 1 base and J by 2 bases, with 13 bases between them. The CDR3 is made up of 15 amino acids. The CDR3 DNA is TGCGCCAGCAGCTTGTCGGCGGGGGCGACCTACGAGCAGTACTTC. Translating gives CASSLSAGATYEQYF. Filled out from reference TRBV5-1 and TRBJ2-7, the complete variable domain reads KAGVTQTPRYLIKTRGQQVTLSCSPISGHRSVSWYQQTPGQGLQFLFEYFSETQRNKGNFPGRFSGRQFSNSRSEMNVSTLELGDSALYLCASSLSAGATYEQYFGPGTRLTVT.

This clonotype was found many times. The V and J genes are TRBV4-1 and TRBJ2-4; no clear D gene. Germline V gives CDR1 MGHRA, CDR2 YSYEKL. V lost 3 bases and J 0 bases, leaving 9 bases between the germline ends. There are 15 residues in the CDR3. The CDR3 protein is CASSQAGIAKNIQYF. The CDR3 nucleotides read TGCGCCAGCAGCCAGGCTGGTATAGCCAAAAACATTCAGTACTTC.

This clonotype was found many times. J is TRBJ2-1 and V is TRBV29-1; D is possibly TRBD1 or TRBD2 (6 bases each). The germline gives CDR1 SQVTM, CDR2 ANQGSEA. This CDR3 region has 12 residues. The CDR3 sequence: CRGDTSLNEQFF. The CDR3 DNA reads TGCAGGGGGGACACTAGCCTTAATGAGCAGTTCTTC.

This clonotype was seen a handful of times. The chain uses TRBV7-2 and TRBJ1-5; 12 bases are a match to TRBD1. This CDR3 region has 16 residues. The V gene end was trimmed by 5 bases and the J gene end by 6 bases; junction bases not matched to a gene: 8. Germline V CDR1 and CDR2: SGHTA, FQGNSA. CDR3 sequence (DNA): TGTGCCAGCAGCCCGGGACAGGGGGCGCTTGGTCAGCCCCAGCATTTT. Translation: CASSPGQGALGQPQHF.

At least ten counts were recorded for this clonotype. The chain couples TRBV27 to TRBJ2-6; TRBD1 matches 7 bases. Germline CDR1 is MNHEY and CDR2 is SMNVEV (reference sequence). The CDR3 extends over 17 amino acids. The V segment lost 2 bases and the J segment 1 base; nucleotides outside the gene matches: 5. CDR3 residues: CASSLETGISGANVLTF. CDR3 coding DNA: TGTGCCAGCAGTTTAGAGACAGGGATTTCTGGGGCCAACGTCCTGACTTTC.

V and J are TRBV7-2 and TRBJ1-1; TRBD1 agrees at 8 bases. The germline CDR1 and CDR2 sequences are SGHTA and FQGNSA. The CDR3 contains 15 residues. The junction had 10 bases not matched to a gene; V was cut back by 6 bases and J by 4 bases. Here the CDR3 reads CASSPWTGRLTEAFF. CDR3 nucleotides: TGTGCCAGCAGTCCTTGGACAGGGCGTCTCACTGAAGCTTTCTTT.

The sample holds many counts of this clonotype. The genes are TRBV7-2 and TRBJ1-1, with D unclear. V lost 1 base and J 6 bases, leaving 9 bases between the germline ends. This CDR3 spans 13 amino acids. Germline V gives CDR1 SGHTA, CDR2 FQGNSA. CDR3 nucleotide sequence: TGTGCCAGCAGCTTAGTCCCGGGAGCTGAAGCTTTCTTT. Protein sequence: CASSLVPGAEAFF.

This clonotype showed up many times. The J gene is TRBJ2-2, the V gene TRBV6-2 or TRBV6-3; D is uncertain. Germline values: CDR1 MNHEY, CDR2 SVGEGT. The V end was cut by 1 base, the J end by 7 bases, with 4 bases between. The CDR3 extends over 12 amino acids. DNA for the CDR3: TGTGCCAGCAGTTACTGGGGCGGGGAGCTGTTTTTT. Residues: CASSYWGGELFF.

This clonotype showed up just a few times. The chain carries TRBV11-1 and TRBJ2-1, with D maybe TRBD1 (6 bases). The length of the CDR3 is 15 residues. Germline loops: CDR1 SGHAT, CDR2 FQDESV (reference sequence). The ends were cut back, 1 base at V and 8 bases at J, with 15 bases in the middle. The CDR3: CASSLGQGPAHEQFF. For the CDR3, the DNA is TGTGCCAGCAGCTTAGGTCAGGGGCCCGCACATGAGCAGTTCTTC.

This clonotype was seen more than once but under ten times. The chain employs TRBV11-2 and TRBJ1-1; weak D call: TRBD1 (6 bases). CDR1 and CDR2 from the germline V gene are SGHAT and FQNNGV. The CDR3 contains 16 residues. The germline V and J ends were trimmed by 5 bases and 11 bases, with 27 bases remaining between them. CDR3 nucleotides: TGTGCCAGCAGCGCCTTTTTTACAGGGATATGGGTTGCGGCTTTCTTT. The encoded protein is CASSAFFTGIWVAAFF.

This clonotype was counted at least ten times. The V gene is TRBV6-5, the J gene TRBJ1-2, with D unclear. The germline V gene has CDR1 MNHEY and CDR2 SVGAGI. CDR3 length equals 13 residues. With 8 bases removed from V and 4 bases from J, the gap between germline ends came to 14 bases. The CDR3 sequence is CASSPRVGYGYTF. The CDR3 coding sequence is TGTGCCAGCTCACCAAGGGTTGGCTATGGCTACACCTTC.